The source of this T cell receptor (beta chain) is a study of a mutant IDH1 vaccine in newly diagnosed glioma. Across the study: Patients began vaccination 4-6 weeks after radiotherapy alone, or with temozolomide cycles.

The sample's time point: week 11, during vaccination. Vaccine doses each comprised 300 ug of mutant IDH1 20-mer peptide, with topical imiquimod. Produced via immunoSEQ multiplex PCR; TCRdb's table is partial and in-frame only. The table has fewer than 75,000 clones, 70% to 85% seen once; the top ten hold 9% to 10%. Comments on this clone: Its antigen is unidentified.

Sequenced here: PBMCs, sampled from a glioma patient whose treatment included an IDH1 peptide vaccine. This TCR was sampled from a woman between 50 and 59 years old with glioma.

In DNA form, the CDR3 reads TGTGCCAGTAGTATAGGTCCTTGGGACAGTCATGGCTACACCTTC. It codes for CASSIGPWDSHGYTF. The chain uses TRBV19 and TRBJ1-2; TRBD1 matches at 7 bases. V gave up 1 base and J gave up 6 bases; unmatched junction bases: 8. The V gene's germline CDR1 is LNHDA and CDR2 SQIVND (reference sequence). The length of the CDR3 is 15 residues.